This TCR beta chain was recovered during a study of CD8 T cells in Susac syndrome. The CDR3 has 13 amino acids. Trimming pared 3 bases from V and 9 bases from J, leaving 12 bases between. Germline values: CDR1 GTSNPN, CDR2 SVGIG (reference sequence). The RNA input was 0.5 to 1 ug, and it was reverse transcribed with random hexamers. The method of amplification for TCR beta CDR3 was immunoSEQ multiplex PCR, covering 54 Vbeta and 13 Jbeta. TCRdb passed the immunoSEQ multiplex PCR reads through MiXCR, listing each CDR3 protein once. The table includes 150,000 or so distinct CDR3 sequences, about 95% detected once. Study findings and constraints: The study admitted that it had a relatively small number of individuals in its TCR sequencing and HLA analysis.

Concerning this clonotype itself: Its target is not known.

CD8+ and CD4+ T cells taken from blood had their TCR beta sequenced. TEMRA cells were FACS-enriched and CD8+ and CD4+ T cells negatively isolated. The specimen was CD8+ T cells from PBMCs. The clonotype comes from a human donor with multiple sclerosis. The rearrangement uses TRBV30 and TRBJ1-6; no definite D call. The CDR3 sequence is CAWSGISRSPLHF. The CDR3 bases are TGTGCCTGGAGCGGGATCTCGCGTTCACCCCTCCACTTT. The full variable domain, its missing parts supplied by reference TRBV30 and TRBJ1-6, is SQTIHQWPATLVQPVGSPLSLECTVEGTSNPNLYWYRQAAGRGLQLLFYSVGIGQISSEVPQNLSASRPQDRQFILSSKKLLLSDSGFYLCAWSGISRSPLHFGNGTRLTVT.